This TCR beta chain is from a study of blood T cell repertoires in COVID-19. At the level of the study: PBMCs, B-cell-depleted T cells, or T cells were the source of the cDNA or gDNA that made up the material.

Trimming at V came to 3 bases and at J to 5 bases, leaving 10 bases not matched to a gene. The CDR3 has 16 residues. Looked up from germline, CDR1 is KGHDR and CDR2 is SFDVKD. In the original processing: How many nucleated cells were present was estimated from reference gene primer amplification. Clones were read by immunoSEQ multiplex PCR, and TCRdb kept only the in-frame ones, dropping some. Clone size and the V and J calls come from that table; the DNA yielded D and trimming. In the table there are roughly 500,000 clones, around 89% of which are singletons. The clonotype comes from a woman between 40 and 50 years old who had recovered from COVID-19. The V and J genes are TRBV24-1 and TRBJ2-3; TRBD2 matches at 7 bases. Sequenced input: PBMCs or T cells enriched from blood (not recorded which). The CDR3 coding sequence is TGTGCCACCAGTGATCCTAGCGGAGCTAGAGGAGATACGCAGTATTTT. Translating gives CATSDPSGARGDTQYF.